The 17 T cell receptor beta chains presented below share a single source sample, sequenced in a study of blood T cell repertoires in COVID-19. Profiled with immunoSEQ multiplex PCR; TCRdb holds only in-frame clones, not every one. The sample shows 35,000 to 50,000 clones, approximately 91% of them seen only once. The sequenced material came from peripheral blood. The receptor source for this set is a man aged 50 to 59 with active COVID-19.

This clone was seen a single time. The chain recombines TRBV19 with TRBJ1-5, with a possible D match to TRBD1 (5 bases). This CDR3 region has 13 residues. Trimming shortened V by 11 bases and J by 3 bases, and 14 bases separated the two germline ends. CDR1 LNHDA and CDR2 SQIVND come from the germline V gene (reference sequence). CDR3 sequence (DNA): TGTGCCTCGACAGCTCATCTCAATCAGCCCCAGCATTTT. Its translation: CASTAHLNQPQHF.

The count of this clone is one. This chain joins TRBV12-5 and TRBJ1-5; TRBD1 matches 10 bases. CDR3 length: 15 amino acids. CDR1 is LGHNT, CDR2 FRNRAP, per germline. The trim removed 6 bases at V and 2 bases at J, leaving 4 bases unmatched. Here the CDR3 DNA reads TGTGCTAGTGGGACAGGGGGCGCGGGCAATCAGCCCCAGCATTTT. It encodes CASGTGGAGNQPQHF.

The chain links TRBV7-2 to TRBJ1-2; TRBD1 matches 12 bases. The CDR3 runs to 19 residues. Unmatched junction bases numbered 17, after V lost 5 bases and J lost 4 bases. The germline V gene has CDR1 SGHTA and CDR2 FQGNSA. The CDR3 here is CASSTRGPGQGAIGYGYTF. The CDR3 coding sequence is TGTGCCAGCAGCACCAGAGGTCCGGGACAGGGGGCTATCGGCTATGGCTACACCTTC.

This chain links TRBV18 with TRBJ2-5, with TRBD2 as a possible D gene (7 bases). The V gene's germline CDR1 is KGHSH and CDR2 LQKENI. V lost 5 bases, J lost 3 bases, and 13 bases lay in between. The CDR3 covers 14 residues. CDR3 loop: CASSFGGPKETQYF. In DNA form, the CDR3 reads TGTGCCAGCTCATTCGGGGGGCCCAAAGAGACCCAGTACTTC.

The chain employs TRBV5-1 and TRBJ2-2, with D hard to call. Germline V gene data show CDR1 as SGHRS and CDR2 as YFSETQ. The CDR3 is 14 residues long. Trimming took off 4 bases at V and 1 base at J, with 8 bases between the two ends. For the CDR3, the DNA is TGCGCCAGCAGCACAATTCAGAACACCGGGGAGCTGTTTTTT. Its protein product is CASSTIQNTGELFF.

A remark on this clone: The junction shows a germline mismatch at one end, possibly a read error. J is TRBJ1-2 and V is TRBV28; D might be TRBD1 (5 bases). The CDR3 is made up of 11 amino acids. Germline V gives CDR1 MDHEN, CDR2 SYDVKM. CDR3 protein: CASRTGGTALF. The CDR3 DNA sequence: TGTGCCAGCAGAACTGGGGGGACGGCACTCTTC.

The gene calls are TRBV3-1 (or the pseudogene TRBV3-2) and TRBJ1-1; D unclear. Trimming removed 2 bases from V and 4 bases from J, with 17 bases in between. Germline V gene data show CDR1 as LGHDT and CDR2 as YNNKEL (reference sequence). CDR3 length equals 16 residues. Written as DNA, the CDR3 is TGTGCCAGCAGCCAACTCCTTTCCCAGAGCGGCACTGAAGCTTTCTTT. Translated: CASSQLLSQSGTEAFF.

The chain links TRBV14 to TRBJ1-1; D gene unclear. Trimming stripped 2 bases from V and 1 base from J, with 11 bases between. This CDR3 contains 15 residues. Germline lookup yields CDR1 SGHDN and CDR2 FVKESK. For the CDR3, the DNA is TGTGCCAGCAGCCAAATGAGGTTAGGGAACACTGAAGCTTTCTTT. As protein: CASSQMRLGNTEAFF.

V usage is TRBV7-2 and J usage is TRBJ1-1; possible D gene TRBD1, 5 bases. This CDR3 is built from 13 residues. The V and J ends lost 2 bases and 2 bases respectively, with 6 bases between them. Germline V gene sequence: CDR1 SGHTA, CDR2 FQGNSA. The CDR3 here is CASSLQGNTEAFF. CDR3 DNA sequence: TGTGCCAGCAGCTTACAGGGAAACACTGAAGCTTTCTTT.

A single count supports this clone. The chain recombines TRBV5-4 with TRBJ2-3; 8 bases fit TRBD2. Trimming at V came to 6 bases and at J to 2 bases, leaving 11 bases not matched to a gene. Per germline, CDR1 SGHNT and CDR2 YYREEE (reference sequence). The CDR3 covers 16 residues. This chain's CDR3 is CASTDPIAGYTDTQYF. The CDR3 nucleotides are TGTGCCAGCACCGACCCGATAGCGGGGTACACAGATACGCAGTATTTT.

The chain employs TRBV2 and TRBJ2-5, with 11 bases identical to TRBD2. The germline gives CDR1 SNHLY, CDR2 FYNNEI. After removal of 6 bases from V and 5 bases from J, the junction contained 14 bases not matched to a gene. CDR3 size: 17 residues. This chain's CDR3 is CASSPVAGGRTRETQYF. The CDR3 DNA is TGTGCCAGCAGCCCAGTAGCGGGGGGGCGCACAAGGGAGACCCAGTACTTC.

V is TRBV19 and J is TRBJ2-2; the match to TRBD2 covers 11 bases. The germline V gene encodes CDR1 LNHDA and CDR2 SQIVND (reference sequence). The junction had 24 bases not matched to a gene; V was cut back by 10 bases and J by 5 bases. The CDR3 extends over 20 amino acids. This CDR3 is CATKAPDRYSGRGTTGELFF. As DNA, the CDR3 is TGTGCCACCAAAGCCCCGGATAGGTATAGCGGGAGGGGAACGACCGGGGAGCTGTTTTTT.

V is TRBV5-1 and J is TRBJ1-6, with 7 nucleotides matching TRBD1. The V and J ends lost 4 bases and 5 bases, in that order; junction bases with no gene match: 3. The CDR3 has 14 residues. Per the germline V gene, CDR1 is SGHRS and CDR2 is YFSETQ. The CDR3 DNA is TGCGCCAGCAGCCCGGGACAGAATAATTCACCCCTCCACTTT. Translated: CASSPGQNNSPLHF.

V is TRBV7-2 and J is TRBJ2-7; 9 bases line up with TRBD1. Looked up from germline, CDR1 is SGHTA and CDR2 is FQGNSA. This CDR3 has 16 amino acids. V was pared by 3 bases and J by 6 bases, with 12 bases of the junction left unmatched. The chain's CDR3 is CASSLDTGTGKGEQYF. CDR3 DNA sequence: TGTGCCAGCAGCTTGGATACTGGGACAGGGAAGGGCGAGCAGTACTTC.

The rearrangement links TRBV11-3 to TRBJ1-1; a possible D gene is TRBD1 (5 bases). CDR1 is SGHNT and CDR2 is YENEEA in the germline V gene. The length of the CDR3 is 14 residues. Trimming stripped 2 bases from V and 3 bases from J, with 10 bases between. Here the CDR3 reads CASSLTSGDTEAFF. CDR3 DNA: TGTGCCAGCAGCTTAACGTCGGGGGACACTGAAGCTTTCTTT. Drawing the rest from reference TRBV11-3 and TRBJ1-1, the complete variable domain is EAGVVQSPRYKIIEKKQPVAFWCNPISGHNTLYWYLQNLGQGPELLIRYENEEAVDDSQLPKDRFSAERLKGVDSTLKIQPAELGDSAVYLCASSLTSGDTEAFFGQGTRLTVV.

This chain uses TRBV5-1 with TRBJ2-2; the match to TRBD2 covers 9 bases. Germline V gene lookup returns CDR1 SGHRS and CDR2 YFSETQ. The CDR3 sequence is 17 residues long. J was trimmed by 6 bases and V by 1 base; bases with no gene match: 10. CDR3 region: CASSLYSAGGKAGELFF. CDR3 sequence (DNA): TGCGCCAGCAGCTTGTACTCCGCGGGGGGGAAGGCCGGGGAGCTGTTTTTT.

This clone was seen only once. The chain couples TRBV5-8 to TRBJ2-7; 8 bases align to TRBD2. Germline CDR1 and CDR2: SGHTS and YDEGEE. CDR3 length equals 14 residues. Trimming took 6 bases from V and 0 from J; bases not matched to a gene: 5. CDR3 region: CASTGGGHSYEQYF. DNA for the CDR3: TGTGCCAGCACCGGGGGGGGCCACTCCTACGAGCAGTACTTC. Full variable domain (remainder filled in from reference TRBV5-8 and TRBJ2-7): EAGVTQSPTHLIKTRGQQATLRCSPISGHTSVYWYQQALGLGLQFLLWYDEGEERNRGNFPPRFSGRQFPNYSSELNVNALELEDSALYLCASTGGGHSYEQYFGPGTRLTVT.